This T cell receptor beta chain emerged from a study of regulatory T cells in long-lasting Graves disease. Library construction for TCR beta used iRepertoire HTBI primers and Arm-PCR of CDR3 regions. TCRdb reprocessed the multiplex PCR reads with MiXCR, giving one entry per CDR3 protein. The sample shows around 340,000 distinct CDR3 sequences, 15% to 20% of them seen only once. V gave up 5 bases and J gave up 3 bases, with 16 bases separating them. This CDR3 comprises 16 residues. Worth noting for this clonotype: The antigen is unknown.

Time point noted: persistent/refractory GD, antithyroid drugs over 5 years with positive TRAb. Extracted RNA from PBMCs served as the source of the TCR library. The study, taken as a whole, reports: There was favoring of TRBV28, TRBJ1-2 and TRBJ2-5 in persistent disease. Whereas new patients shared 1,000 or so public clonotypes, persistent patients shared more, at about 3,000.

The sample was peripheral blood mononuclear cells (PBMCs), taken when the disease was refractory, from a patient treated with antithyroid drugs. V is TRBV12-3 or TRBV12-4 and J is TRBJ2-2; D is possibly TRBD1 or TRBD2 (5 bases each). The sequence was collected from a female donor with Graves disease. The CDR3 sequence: CASSQRGVGDTGELFF. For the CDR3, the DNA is TGTGCCAGCAGTCAGAGGGGAGTTGGAGACACCGGGGAGCTGTTTTTT.